This T cell receptor (beta chain) derives from a study of blood T cell repertoires in COVID-19. Study context: Samples of COVID-19 (acute and convalescent) were obtained from the United States, Italy and Spain. The analysed material was cDNA or gDNA that came from T cells, B-cell-depleted T cells, or PBMCs.

The authors' processing: By means of reference gene primer amplification, nucleated cell counts were estimated. Only in-frame clones appear in the TCRdb table, and some are missing; sequencing was by immunoSEQ multiplex PCR. V and J calls and clone size are as listed in that table; D and trimming were resolved from the DNA. The sample carries hundreds of thousands of clones, 91% recorded once. V lost 0 bases and J lost 2, with 9 bases in between. Germline CDR1 reads SGHNT; CDR2 reads YYREEE (reference sequence). The CDR3 is 15 amino acids. This clone was seen a handful of times. The sequenced sample consisted of peripheral blood. This rearrangement joins TRBV5-4 to TRBJ1-5; D perhaps matches TRBD1 (5 bases). The TCR comes from a woman aged 18 to 35 who had recovered from COVID-19. DNA for the CDR3: TGTGCCAGCAGCTTGGGGCCGGGGGGCAATCAGCCCCAGCATTTT. Its translation is CASSLGPGGNQPQHF.